This TCR beta chain was captured by sequencing in a study of blood T cell repertoires in COVID-19. Study summary: In each case, the material was cDNA or gDNA derived from T cells, B-cell-depleted T cells, or PBMCs.

The V gene's germline CDR1 is KGHDR and CDR2 SFDVKD. V lost 7 bases and J 3 bases, leaving 11 bases between the germline ends. The CDR3 has 14 amino acids. Sequencing was performed with immunoSEQ multiplex PCR; in TCRdb, only in-frame clones are kept and a portion is missing. The data hold around 75,000 clones, with 75% to 90% observed a single time. Sequenced: peripheral blood. The source is a man in his forties or fifties with COVID-19, enrolled during active disease. V gene TRBV24-1 combines with J gene TRBJ2-2; D remains ambiguous. CDR3 coding DNA: TGTGCCACCAGCCTACCCATGGACACCGGGGAGCTGTTTTTT. As protein: CATSLPMDTGELFF.